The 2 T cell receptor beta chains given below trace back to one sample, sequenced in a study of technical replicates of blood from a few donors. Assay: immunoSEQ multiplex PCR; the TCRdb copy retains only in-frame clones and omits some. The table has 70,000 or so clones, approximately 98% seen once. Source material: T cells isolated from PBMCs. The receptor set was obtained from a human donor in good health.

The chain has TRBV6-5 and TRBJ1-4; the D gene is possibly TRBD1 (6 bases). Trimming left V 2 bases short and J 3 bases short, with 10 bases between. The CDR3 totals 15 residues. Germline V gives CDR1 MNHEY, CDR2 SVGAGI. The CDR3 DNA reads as TGTGCCAGCAGTTACAGGGGGTTAGCTAATGAAAAACTGTTTTTT. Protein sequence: CASSYRGLANEKLFF.

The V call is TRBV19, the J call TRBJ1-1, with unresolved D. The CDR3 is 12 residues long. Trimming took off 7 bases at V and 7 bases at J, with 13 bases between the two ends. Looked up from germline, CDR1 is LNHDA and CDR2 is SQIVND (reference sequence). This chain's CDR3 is CASTGKFSEAFF. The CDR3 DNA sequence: TGTGCCAGTACCGGGAAGTTCAGTGAAGCTTTCTTT.